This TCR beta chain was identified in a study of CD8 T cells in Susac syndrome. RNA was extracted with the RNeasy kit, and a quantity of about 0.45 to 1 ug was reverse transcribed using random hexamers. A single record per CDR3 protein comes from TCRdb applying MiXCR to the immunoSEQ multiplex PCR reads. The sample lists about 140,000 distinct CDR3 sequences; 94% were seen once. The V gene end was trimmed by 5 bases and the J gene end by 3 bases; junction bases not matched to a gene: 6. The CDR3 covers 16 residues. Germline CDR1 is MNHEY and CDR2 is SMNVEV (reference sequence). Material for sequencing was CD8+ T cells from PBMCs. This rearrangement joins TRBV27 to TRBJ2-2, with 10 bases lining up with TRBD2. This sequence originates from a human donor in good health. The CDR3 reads CASSHPGTSDTGELFF. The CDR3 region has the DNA TGTGCCAGCAGTCATCCCGGGACTAGCGACACCGGGGAGCTGTTTTTT.